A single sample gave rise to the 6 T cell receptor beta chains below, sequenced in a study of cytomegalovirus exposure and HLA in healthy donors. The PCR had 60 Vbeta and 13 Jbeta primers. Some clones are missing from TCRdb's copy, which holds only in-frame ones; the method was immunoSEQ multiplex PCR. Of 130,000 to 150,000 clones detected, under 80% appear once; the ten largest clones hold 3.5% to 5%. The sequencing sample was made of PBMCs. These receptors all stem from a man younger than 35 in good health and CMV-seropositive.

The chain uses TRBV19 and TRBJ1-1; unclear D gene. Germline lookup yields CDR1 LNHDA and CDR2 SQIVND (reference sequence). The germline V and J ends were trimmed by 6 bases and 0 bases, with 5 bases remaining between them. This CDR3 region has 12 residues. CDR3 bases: TGTGCCAGTAGAACTCTGAACACTGAAGCTTTCTTT. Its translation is CASRTLNTEAFF.

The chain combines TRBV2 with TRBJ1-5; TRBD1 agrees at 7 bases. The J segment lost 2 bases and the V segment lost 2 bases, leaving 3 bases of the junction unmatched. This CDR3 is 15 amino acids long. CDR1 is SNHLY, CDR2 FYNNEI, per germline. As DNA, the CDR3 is TGTGCCAGCAGTGAATTAGGACAGGGCAATCAGCCCCAGCATTTT. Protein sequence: CASSELGQGNQPQHF.

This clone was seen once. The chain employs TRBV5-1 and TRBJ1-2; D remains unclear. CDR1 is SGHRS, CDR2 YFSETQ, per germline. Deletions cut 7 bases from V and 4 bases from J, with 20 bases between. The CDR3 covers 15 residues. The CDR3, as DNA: TGCGCCAGCCTCTTCCGAGTGAGAATTAGCTATGGCTACACCTTC. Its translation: CASLFRVRISYGYTF.

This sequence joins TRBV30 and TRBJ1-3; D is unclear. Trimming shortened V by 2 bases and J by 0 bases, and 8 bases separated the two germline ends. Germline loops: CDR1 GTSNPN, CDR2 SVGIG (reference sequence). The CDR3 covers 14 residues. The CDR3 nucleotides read TGTGCCTGGAGTTCCGGGTTCTCTGGAAACACCATATATTTT. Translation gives CAWSSGFSGNTIYF.

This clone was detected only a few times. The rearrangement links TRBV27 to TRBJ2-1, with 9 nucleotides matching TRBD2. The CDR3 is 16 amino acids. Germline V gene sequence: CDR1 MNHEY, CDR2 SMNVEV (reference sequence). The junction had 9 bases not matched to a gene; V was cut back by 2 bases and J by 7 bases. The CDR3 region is CASSLAGGPSWNEQFF. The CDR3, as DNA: TGTGCCAGCAGTTTAGCGGGAGGGCCCTCTTGGAATGAGCAGTTCTTC.

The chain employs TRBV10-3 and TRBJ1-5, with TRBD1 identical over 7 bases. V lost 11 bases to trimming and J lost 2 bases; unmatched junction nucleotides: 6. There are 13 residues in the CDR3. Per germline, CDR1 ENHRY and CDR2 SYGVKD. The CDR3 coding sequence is TGTGCCTCACACGGACAGGGCAATCAGCCCCAGCATTTT. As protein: CASHGQGNQPQHF.